This is a list of T cell receptor beta chains from one sample in a study of cytomegalovirus exposure and HLA in healthy donors. The table came from immunoSEQ multiplex PCR; TCRdb's copy has only in-frame clones and leaves some out. Of some 190,000 clones listed, about 81% are singletons. The source material was PBMCs. Every receptor here comes from a man between 40 and 49 years old in good health and CMV-seronegative. Both conserved end residues are part of each CDR3. Each record gives: J gene, D gene, clone size, V gene, CDR3 protein, CDR3 DNA. D genes are given only for firm matches. Clone size is given for some rows only: seen once, a few or many times, or a class if the clone is expanded.

J: TRBJ2-1
D: TRBD1
size: few
V: TRBV5-6
CDR3: CASSLLGQSYNEQFF
DNA: TGTGCCAGCAGCTTGCTGGGACAGTCCTACAATGAGCAGTTCTTC

J: TRBJ2-1
D: TRBD2
size: once
V: TRBV7-9
CDR3: CASSRGGMILSYNEQFF
DNA: TGTGCCAGCAGCCGGGGAGGGATGATTCTCAGCTACAATGAGCAGTTCTTC

J: TRBJ2-7
D: .
size: few
V: TRBV4-3
CDR3: CASSQGLDSAYEQYF
DNA: TGCGCCAGCAGCCAAGGACTAGATTCGGCCTACGAGCAGTACTTC

J: TRBJ1-4
D: TRBD1
size: .
V: TRBV7-2
CDR3: CASSPTGVATNEKLFF
DNA: TGTGCCAGCAGCCCGACAGGGGTTGCAACTAATGAAAAACTGTTTTTT

J: TRBJ1-2
D: .
size: .
V: TRBV6-6
CDR3: CASSYGRGNYGYTF
DNA: TGTGCCAGCAGTTACGGTAGGGGTAACTATGGCTACACCTTC

J: TRBJ1-2
D: TRBD1
size: .
V: TRBV7-9
CDR3: CASSYWTGYYFEANTF
DNA: TGTGCCAGCAGCTACTGGACAGGGTATTATTTCGAGGCCAACACCTTC

J: TRBJ2-1
D: .
size: once
V: TRBV15
CDR3: CATSRIQEEQFF
DNA: TGTGCCACCAGCAGGATACAGGAGGAGCAGTTCTTC

J: TRBJ1-5
D: .
size: .
V: TRBV4-1
CDR3: CASSQLPLSPQHF
DNA: TGCGCCAGCAGCCAACTACCGCTTTCGCCCCAGCATTTT

J: TRBJ2-5
D: TRBD2
size: once
V: TRBV19
CDR3: CASSIYISGGETQYF
DNA: TGTGCCAGTAGTATATACATTAGCGGGGGTGAGACCCAGTACTTC

J: TRBJ1-2
D: .
size: once
V: TRBV28
CDR3: CASTKNWAASYGYTF
DNA: TGTGCCAGCACTAAAAACTGGGCAGCATCCTATGGCTACACCTTC

J: TRBJ1-2
D: TRBD1
size: .
V: TRBV4-3
CDR3: CASSQDLGRGSYNYGYTF
DNA: TGCGCCAGCAGCCAAGATTTGGGCAGGGGGTCGTATAACTATGGCTACACCTTC

J: TRBJ2-4
D: .
size: .
V: TRBV7-2
CDR3: CASSLFGDRNIQYF
DNA: TGTGCCAGCAGCTTATTCGGGGATAGAAACATTCAGTACTTC

J: TRBJ2-3
D: .
size: .
V: TRBV5-1
CDR3: CASSLAASGRTDTQYF
DNA: TGCGCCAGCAGCTTGGCCGCGTCAGGGCGCACAGATACGCAGTATTTT

J: TRBJ2-1
D: TRBD1
size: once
V: TRBV27
CDR3: CASSNHDRGLGNEQFF
DNA: TGTGCCAGCAGTAACCACGACAGGGGGCTTGGCAATGAGCAGTTCTTC

J: TRBJ2-2
D: TRBD2
size: .
V: TRBV7-8
CDR3: CAIGAGLAFAGELFF
DNA: TGTGCCATAGGGGCGGGACTAGCTTTCGCCGGGGAGCTGTTTTTT

J: TRBJ2-7
D: .
size: few
V: TRBV6-1
CDR3: CASRIRSPGGEQYF
DNA: TGTGCCAGCAGAATTCGTTCCCCTGGGGGGGAGCAGTACTTC

J: TRBJ2-1
D: TRBD1
size: few
V: TRBV29-1
CDR3: CSVGQLGQGAVNEQFF
DNA: TGCAGCGTGGGACAGTTGGGACAGGGGGCGGTAAATGAGCAGTTCTTC

J: TRBJ2-3
D: .
size: .
V: TRBV21-1
CDR3: CASSLRGGGTSTDTQYF
DNA: TGTGCCAGCAGCCTCCGGGGGGGCGGCACTAGCACAGATACGCAGTATTTT

J: TRBJ2-1
D: TRBD2
size: .
V: TRBV14
CDR3: CASSQDAGLAGNNEQFF
DNA: TGTGCCAGCAGCCAAGACGCGGGACTAGCGGGGAACAATGAGCAGTTCTTC

J: TRBJ1-2
D: TRBD1
size: .
V: TRBV5-4
CDR3: CASSTDRATYGYTF
DNA: TGTGCCAGCAGCACTGACAGGGCTACCTATGGCTACACCTTC

J: TRBJ2-7
D: TRBD1
size: .
V: TRBV19
CDR3: CASSPTGTKYEQYF
DNA: TGTGCCAGTAGCCCGACAGGGACAAAATACGAGCAGTACTTC

J: TRBJ1-5
D: .
size: .
V: TRBV30
CDR3: CAWSALGYSNQPQHF
DNA: TGTGCCTGGAGTGCCCTAGGCTATAGCAATCAGCCCCAGCATTTT

J: TRBJ2-2
D: TRBD2
size: .
V: TRBV7-2
CDR3: CASSYLAGGTGELFF
DNA: TGTGCCAGCAGCTACCTGGCGGGAGGGACCGGGGAGCTGTTTTTT

J: TRBJ1-4
D: .
size: .
V: TRBV5-1
CDR3: CASSLAYFQGGSEKLFF
DNA: TGCGCCAGCAGCTTGGCCTATTTTCAGGGAGGCTCTGAAAAACTGTTTTTT

J: TRBJ2-1
D: .
size: .
V: TRBV9
CDR3: CASSVEAGREQFF
DNA: TGTGCCAGCAGCGTAGAAGCAGGTCGAGAGCAGTTCTTC

J: TRBJ2-7
D: TRBD1
size: .
V: TRBV11-2
CDR3: CASSLGDRKYF
DNA: TGTGCCAGCAGCTTAGGGGACAGGAAGTACTTC

J: TRBJ2-7
D: .
size: .
V: TRBV6-9
CDR3: CASSSGASSYEQYF
DNA: TGTGCCAGCAGTTCAGGGGCGAGCTCCTACGAGCAGTACTTC

J: TRBJ1-3
D: .
size: .
V: TRBV4-2
CDR3: CASSQYVSGAGNTIYF
DNA: TGTGCCAGCAGCCAATACGTCTCAGGGGCTGGAAACACCATATATTTT

J: TRBJ2-1
D: TRBD2
size: .
V: TRBV7-3
CDR3: CASSTSGAIYNEQFF
DNA: TGTGCCAGCAGCACTAGCGGGGCGATTTACAATGAGCAGTTCTTC

J: TRBJ2-2
D: .
size: .
V: TRBV7-3
CDR3: CASSNYRNTGELFF
DNA: TGTGCCAGCAGCAATTACAGGAACACCGGGGAGCTGTTTTTT

J: TRBJ1-1
D: .
size: .
V: TRBV7-9
CDR3: CASSLISGVEAEAFF
DNA: TGTGCCAGCAGCTTAATAAGCGGGGTCGAGGCTGAAGCTTTCTTT

J: TRBJ1-3
D: .
size: .
V: TRBV18
CDR3: CASSRDTSGNTIYF
DNA: TGTGCCAGCTCACGGGACACCTCTGGAAACACCATATATTTT

J: TRBJ2-2
D: .
size: .
V: TRBV27
CDR3: CASSLGRQVTGKNTGELFF
DNA: TGTGCCAGCAGTTTAGGGAGACAGGTCACCGGAAAGAACACCGGGGAGCTGTTTTTT

J: TRBJ2-5
D: TRBD1
size: .
V: TRBV18
CDR3: CASSPTGVETQYF
DNA: TGTGCCAGCTCACCGACAGGGGTGGAGACCCAGTACTTC

J: TRBJ1-2
D: .
size: .
V: TRBV6-5
CDR3: CASSYDSTNYGYTF
DNA: TGTGCCAGCAGCTACGACAGTACCAACTATGGCTACACCTTC

J: TRBJ1-1
D: TRBD1
size: .
V: TRBV7-9
CDR3: CASSAITGGDAFF
DNA: TGTGCCAGCAGCGCAATTACAGGGGGGGACGCTTTCTTT

J: TRBJ2-3
D: TRBD2
size: once
V: TRBV11-2
CDR3: CASSPLAGGSTDTQYF
DNA: TGTGCCAGCAGCCCCCTAGCGGGGGGTAGCACAGATACGCAGTATTTT

J: TRBJ2-1
D: TRBD1
size: .
V: TRBV11-2
CDR3: CASSKFQGVFYNEQFF
DNA: TGTGCCAGCAGCAAATTTCAGGGGGTATTCTACAATGAGCAGTTCTTC

J: TRBJ1-2
D: .
size: .
V: TRBV30
CDR3: CAWTKLGGGYGYTF
DNA: TGTGCCTGGACCAAATTGGGGGGGGGCTATGGCTACACCTTC

J: TRBJ1-3
D: .
size: .
V: TRBV6-1
CDR3: CASTEGPGNTIYF
DNA: TGTGCCAGCACAGAGGGCCCTGGAAACACCATATATTTT

J: TRBJ1-6
D: .
size: .
V: TRBV4-3
CDR3: CASSQDTGSSYNSPLHF
DNA: TGCGCCAGCAGCCAAGATACGGGGAGCTCCTATAATTCACCCCTCCACTTT

J: TRBJ2-1
D: .
size: once
V: TRBV4-1
CDR3: CASSRETGSYNEQFF
DNA: TGCGCCAGCAGCCGAGAGACAGGCTCCTACAATGAGCAGTTCTTC

J: TRBJ1-1
D: .
size: .
V: TRBV29-1
CDR3: CSGMGQLNTEAFF
DNA: TGCAGCGGAATGGGGCAATTGAACACTGAAGCTTTCTTT

J: TRBJ1-4
D: .
size: .
V: TRBV19
CDR3: CASSNQGNEKLFF
DNA: TGTGCCAGTAGTAACCAGGGGAATGAAAAACTGTTTTTT

J: TRBJ1-2
D: TRBD1
size: once
V: TRBV13
CDR3: CASSHTGGYGYTF
DNA: TGTGCCAGCAGCCACACAGGGGGCTATGGCTACACCTTC

J: TRBJ2-4
D: .
size: .
V: TRBV5-4
CDR3: CASSLDPQTRNIQYF
DNA: TGTGCCAGCAGCTTGGACCCGCAGACGAGGAACATTCAGTACTTC